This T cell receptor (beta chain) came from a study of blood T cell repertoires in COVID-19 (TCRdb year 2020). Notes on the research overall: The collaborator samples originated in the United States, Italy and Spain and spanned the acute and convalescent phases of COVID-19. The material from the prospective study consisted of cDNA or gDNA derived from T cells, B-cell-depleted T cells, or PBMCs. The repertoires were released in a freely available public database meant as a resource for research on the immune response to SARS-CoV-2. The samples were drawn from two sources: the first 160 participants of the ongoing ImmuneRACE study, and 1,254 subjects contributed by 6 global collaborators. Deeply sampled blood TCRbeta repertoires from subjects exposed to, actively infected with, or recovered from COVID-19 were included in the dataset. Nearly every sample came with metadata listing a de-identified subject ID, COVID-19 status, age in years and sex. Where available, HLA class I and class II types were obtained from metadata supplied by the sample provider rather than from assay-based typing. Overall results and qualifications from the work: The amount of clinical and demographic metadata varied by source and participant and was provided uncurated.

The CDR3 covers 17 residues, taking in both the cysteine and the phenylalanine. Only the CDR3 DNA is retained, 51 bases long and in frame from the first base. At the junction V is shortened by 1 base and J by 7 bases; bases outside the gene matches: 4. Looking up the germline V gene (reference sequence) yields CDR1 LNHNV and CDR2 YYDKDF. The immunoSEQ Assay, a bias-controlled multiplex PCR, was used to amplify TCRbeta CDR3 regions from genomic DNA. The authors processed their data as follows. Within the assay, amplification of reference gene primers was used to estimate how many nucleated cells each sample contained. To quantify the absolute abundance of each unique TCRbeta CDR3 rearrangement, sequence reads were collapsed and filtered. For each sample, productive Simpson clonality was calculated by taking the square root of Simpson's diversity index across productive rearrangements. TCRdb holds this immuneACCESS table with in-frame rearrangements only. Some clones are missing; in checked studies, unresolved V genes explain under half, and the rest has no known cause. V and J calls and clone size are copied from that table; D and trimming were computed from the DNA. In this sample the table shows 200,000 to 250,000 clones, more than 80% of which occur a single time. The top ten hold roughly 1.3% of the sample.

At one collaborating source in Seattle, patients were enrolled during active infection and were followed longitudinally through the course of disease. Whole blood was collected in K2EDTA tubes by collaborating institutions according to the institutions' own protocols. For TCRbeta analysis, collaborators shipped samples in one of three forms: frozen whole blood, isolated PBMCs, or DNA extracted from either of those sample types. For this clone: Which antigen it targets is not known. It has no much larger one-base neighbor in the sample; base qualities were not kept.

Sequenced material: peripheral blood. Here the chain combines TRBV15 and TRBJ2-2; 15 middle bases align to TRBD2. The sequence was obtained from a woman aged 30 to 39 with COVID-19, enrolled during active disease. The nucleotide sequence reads TGTGCCACCAGCAGAGGCAGGACTAGCGGGGGGGACGGGGAGCTGTTTTTT. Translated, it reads CATSRGRTSGGDGELFF.